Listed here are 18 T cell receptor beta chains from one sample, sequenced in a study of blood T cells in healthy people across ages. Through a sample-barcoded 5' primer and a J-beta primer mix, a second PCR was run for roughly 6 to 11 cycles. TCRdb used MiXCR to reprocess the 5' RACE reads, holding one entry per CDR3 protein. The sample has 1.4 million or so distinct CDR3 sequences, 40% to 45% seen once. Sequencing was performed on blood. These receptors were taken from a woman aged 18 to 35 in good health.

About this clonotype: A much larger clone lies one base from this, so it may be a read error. CDR3 coding DNA: TGTGCCAGCAGCCATTATACAGGGGGCCTTACTGAAGCTTTCTTT. Amino acid sequence: CASSHYTGGLTEAFF. The chain links TRBV3-1 to TRBJ1-1; 9 positions agree with TRBD1. The CDR3 is 15 amino acids. The trim removed 3 bases at V and 5 bases at J, leaving 7 bases unmatched. Looked up from germline, CDR1 is LGHDT and CDR2 is YNNKEL (reference sequence).

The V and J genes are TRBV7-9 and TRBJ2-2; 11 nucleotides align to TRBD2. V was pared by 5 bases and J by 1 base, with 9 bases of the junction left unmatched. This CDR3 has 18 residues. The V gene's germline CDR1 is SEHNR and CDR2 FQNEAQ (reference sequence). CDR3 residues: CASSPSTSGGLNTGELFF. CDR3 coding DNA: TGTGCCAGCAGCCCAAGCACTAGCGGGGGCCTGAACACCGGGGAGCTGTTTTTT.

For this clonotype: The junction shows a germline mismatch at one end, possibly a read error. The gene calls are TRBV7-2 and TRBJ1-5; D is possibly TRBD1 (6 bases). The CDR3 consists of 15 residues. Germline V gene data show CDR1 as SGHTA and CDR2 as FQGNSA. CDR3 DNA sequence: TGTGCCGGCAGCCCCTACAGGGTCGGCAATCAGCCCCAGCATTTT. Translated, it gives CAGSPYRVGNQPQHF. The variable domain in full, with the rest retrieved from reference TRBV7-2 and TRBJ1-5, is GAGVSQSPSNKVTEKGKDVELRCDPISGHTALYWYRQSLGQGLEFLIYFQGNSAPDKSGLPSDRFSAERTGGSVSTLTIQRTQQEDSAVYLCAGSPYRVGNQPQHFGDGTRLSIL.

CDR3 nucleotide sequence: TGCGCCAGCAGCCAGGGGAGGGGGTTTTCCTACGAGCAGTACTTC. Encoded protein: CASSQGRGFSYEQYF. This chain uses TRBV4-3 with TRBJ2-7; a possible D gene is TRBD2 (7 bases). The CDR3 contains 15 residues. Trimming stripped 3 bases from V and 1 base from J, with 13 bases between. The V gene's germline CDR1 is LGHNA and CDR2 YSLEER.

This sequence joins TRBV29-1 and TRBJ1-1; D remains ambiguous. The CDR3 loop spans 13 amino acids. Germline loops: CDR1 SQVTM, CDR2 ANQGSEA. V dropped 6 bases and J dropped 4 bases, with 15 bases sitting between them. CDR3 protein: CSVEPLVGTEAFF. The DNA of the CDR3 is TGCAGCGTCGAGCCCTTAGTGGGCACTGAAGCTTTCTTT.

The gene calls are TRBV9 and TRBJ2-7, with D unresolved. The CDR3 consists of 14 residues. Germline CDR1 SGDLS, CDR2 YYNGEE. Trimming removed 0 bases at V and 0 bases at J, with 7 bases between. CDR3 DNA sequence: TGTGCCAGCAGCGTAGACTACAGCTCCTACGAGCAGTACTTC. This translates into CASSVDYSSYEQYF.

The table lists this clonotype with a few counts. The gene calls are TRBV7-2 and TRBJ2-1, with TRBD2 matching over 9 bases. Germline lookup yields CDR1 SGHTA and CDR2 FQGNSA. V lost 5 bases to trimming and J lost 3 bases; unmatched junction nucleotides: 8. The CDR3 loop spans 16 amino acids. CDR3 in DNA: TGTGCCAGCAGCATGCGAGCGGGAGGAGTCTACAATGAGCAGTTCTTC. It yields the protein CASSMRAGGVYNEQFF. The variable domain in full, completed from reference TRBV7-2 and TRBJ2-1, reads GAGVSQSPSNKVTEKGKDVELRCDPISGHTALYWYRQSLGQGLEFLIYFQGNSAPDKSGLPSDRFSAERTGGSVSTLTIQRTQQEDSAVYLCASSMRAGGVYNEQFFGPGTRLTVL.

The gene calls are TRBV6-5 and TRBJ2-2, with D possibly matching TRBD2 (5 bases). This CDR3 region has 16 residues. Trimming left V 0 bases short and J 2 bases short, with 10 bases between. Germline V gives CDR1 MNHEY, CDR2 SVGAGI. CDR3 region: CASSYSPGGNTGELFF. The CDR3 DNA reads TGTGCCAGCAGTTACTCGCCAGGAGGTAACACCGGGGAGCTGTTTTTT.

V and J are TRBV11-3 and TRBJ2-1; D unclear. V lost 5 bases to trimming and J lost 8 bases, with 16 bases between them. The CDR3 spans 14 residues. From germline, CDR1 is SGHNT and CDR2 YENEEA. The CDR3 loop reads CASSTYSEPYEQFF. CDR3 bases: TGTGCCAGCAGCACATACAGCGAGCCCTATGAGCAGTTCTTC. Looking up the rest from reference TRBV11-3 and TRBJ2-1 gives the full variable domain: EAGVVQSPRYKIIEKKQPVAFWCNPISGHNTLYWYLQNLGQGPELLIRYENEEAVDDSQLPKDRFSAERLKGVDSTLKIQPAELGDSAVYLCASSTYSEPYEQFFGPGTRLTVL.

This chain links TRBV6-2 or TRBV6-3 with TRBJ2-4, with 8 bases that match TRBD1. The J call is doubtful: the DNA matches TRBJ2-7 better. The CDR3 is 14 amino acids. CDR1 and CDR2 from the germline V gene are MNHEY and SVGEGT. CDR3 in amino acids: CASARQGTAYEQYF. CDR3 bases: TGTGCCAGCGCAAGACAGGGGACCGCCTACGAGCAGTACTTC.

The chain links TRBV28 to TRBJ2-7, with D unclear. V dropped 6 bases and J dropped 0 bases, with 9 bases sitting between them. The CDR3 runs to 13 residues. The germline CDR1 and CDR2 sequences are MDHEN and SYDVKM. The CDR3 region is CASRVDSSYEQYF. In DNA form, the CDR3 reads TGTGCCAGCAGGGTGGATAGCTCCTACGAGCAGTACTTC.

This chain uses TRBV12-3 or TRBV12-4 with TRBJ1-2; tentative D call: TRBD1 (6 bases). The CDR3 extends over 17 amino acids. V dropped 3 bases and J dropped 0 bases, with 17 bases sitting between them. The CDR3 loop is CASSLSSLGQPNYGYTF. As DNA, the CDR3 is TGTGCCAGCAGTTTGTCTAGCCTGGGACAACCTAACTATGGCTACACCTTC.

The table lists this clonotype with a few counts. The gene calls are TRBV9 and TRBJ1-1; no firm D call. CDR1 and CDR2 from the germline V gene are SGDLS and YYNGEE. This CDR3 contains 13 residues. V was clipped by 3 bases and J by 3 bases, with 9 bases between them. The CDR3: CASSAGTDTEAFF. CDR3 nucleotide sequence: TGTGCCAGCAGCGCAGGAACAGACACTGAAGCTTTCTTT.

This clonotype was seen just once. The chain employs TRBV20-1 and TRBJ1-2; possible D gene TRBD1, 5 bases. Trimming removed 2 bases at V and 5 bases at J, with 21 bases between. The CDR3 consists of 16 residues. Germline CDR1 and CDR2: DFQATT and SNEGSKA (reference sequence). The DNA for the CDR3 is TGCAGTGCTAGAACTAACCGGGACGGAGTTTGGTATGGCTACACCTTC. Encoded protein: CSARTNRDGVWYGYTF.

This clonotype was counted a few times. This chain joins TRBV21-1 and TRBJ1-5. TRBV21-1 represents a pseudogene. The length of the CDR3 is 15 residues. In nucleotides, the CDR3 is TGTGCCAGCAGCAACGGGGGGGTAAAGGGTCAGCCCCAGCATTTT. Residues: CASSNGGVKGQPQHF.

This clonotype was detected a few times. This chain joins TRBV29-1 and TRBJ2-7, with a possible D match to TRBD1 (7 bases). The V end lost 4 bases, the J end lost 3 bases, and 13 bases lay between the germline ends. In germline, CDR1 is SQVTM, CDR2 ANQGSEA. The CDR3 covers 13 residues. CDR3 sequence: CSVGTGDFYEQYF. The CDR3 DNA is TGCAGCGTTGGAACAGGGGACTTCTACGAGCAGTACTTC.

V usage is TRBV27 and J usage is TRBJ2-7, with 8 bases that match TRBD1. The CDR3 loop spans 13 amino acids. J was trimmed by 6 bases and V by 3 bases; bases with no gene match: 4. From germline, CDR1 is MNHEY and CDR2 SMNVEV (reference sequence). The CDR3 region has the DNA TGTGCCAGCAGTTTCACAGGGGGGAGCGAGCAGTACTTC. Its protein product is CASSFTGGSEQYF.

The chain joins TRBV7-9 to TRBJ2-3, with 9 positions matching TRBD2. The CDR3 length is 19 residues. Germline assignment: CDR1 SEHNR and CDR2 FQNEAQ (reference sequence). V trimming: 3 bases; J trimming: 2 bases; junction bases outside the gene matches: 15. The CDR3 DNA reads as TGTGCCAGCAGCTTCCCAAGGGTAGCGGGGGATATACCCACAGATACGCAGTATTTT. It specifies CASSFPRVAGDIPTDTQYF. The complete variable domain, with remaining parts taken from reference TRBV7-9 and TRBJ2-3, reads DTGVSQNPRHKITKRGQNVTFRCDPISEHNRLYWYRQTLGQGPEFLTYFQNEAQLEKSRLLSDRFSAERPKGSFSTLEIQRTEQGDSAMYLCASSFPRVAGDIPTDTQYFGPGTRLTVL.